These 14 T cell receptor beta chains originate from one sample sequenced in a study of cytomegalovirus exposure and HLA in healthy donors. Amplification used 60 Vbeta primers and 13 Jbeta primers. This table comes from immunoSEQ multiplex PCR, and its TCRdb copy is limited to in-frame clones, with some not included. This table has 150,000 to 200,000 clones, about 83% appearing once. The sequenced material came from PBMCs. The receptors were gathered from a woman aged 25 to 39 in good health and CMV-seronegative.

The V gene is TRBV5-1, the J gene TRBJ1-1; D gene unclear. The CDR3 totals 15 residues. Deletions cut 4 bases from V and 2 bases from J, with 15 bases between. CDR1 SGHRS and CDR2 YFSETQ come from the germline V gene. The CDR3 loop is CASSPLSNRNTEAFF. The CDR3 bases are TGCGCCAGCAGCCCCCTTAGTAACAGAAACACTGAAGCTTTCTTT.

This clone is a singleton in its sample. The chain uses TRBV28 and TRBJ2-3, with a tentative D call TRBD2 (5 bases). The CDR3 contains 15 residues. Germline loops: CDR1 MDHEN, CDR2 SYDVKM. The V end was cut by 5 bases, the J end by 3 bases, with 15 bases between. CDR3 in amino acids: CASSPRGSGTDTQYF. Here the CDR3 DNA reads TGTGCCAGCAGTCCCCGTGGGAGTGGAACAGATACGCAGTATTTT.

This clone occurred once. The V and J genes are TRBV10-3 and TRBJ1-1; D not resolved. V gave up 10 bases and J gave up 7 bases, with 16 bases separating them. From germline, CDR1 is ENHRY and CDR2 SYGVKD. The length of the CDR3 is 12 residues. The CDR3 spells CATEERRGEAFF. In DNA, the CDR3 is TGTGCCACCGAAGAACGACGGGGTGAAGCTTTCTTT.

The chain links TRBV28 to TRBJ1-4; D ambiguous. This CDR3 spans 12 amino acids. Deletions cut 3 bases from V and 7 bases from J, with 6 bases between. CDR1 is MDHEN, CDR2 SYDVKM, per germline. DNA for the CDR3: TGTGCCAGCAGTTTTCTAGGTGAAAAACTGTTTTTT. This encodes CASSFLGEKLFF. Looking up the rest from reference TRBV28 and TRBJ1-4 gives the full variable domain: DVKVTQSSRYLVKRTGEKVFLECVQDMDHENMFWYRQDPGLGLRLIYFSYDVKMKEKGDIPEGYSVSREKKERFSLILESASTNQTSMYLCASSFLGEKLFFGSGTQLSVL.

The V gene is TRBV5-1, the J gene TRBJ2-7; 7 bases match TRBD1. CDR1 is SGHRS, CDR2 YFSETQ, per germline. The CDR3 spans 15 residues. V dropped 1 base and J dropped 3; count of bases not matched to a gene: 7. For the CDR3, the DNA is TGCGCCAGCAGCTTGAGTGTGGGGACAGTCTACGAGCAGTACTTC. It codes for CASSLSVGTVYEQYF. The whole variable domain, filled in from reference TRBV5-1 and TRBJ2-7, reads KAGVTQTPRYLIKTRGQQVTLSCSPISGHRSVSWYQQTPGQGLQFLFEYFSETQRNKGNFPGRFSGRQFSNSRSEMNVSTLELGDSALYLCASSLSVGTVYEQYFGPGTRLTVT.

The chain uses TRBV7-9 and TRBJ2-3, with D perhaps matching TRBD2 (5 bases). This CDR3 is 15 amino acids long. Trimming took 2 bases from V and 1 from J, leaving 10 bases between them. Germline CDR1 and CDR2: SEHNR and FQNEAQ (reference sequence). CDR3 region: CASSLRGSGTDTQYF. CDR3 nucleotide sequence: TGTGCCAGCAGCTTAAGAGGGAGCGGCACAGATACGCAGTATTTT.

The chain has TRBV5-4 and TRBJ2-5, with a tentative D call TRBD2 (6 bases). The CDR3 loop spans 12 amino acids. The V gene lost 7 bases and the J gene lost 5 bases, with 12 bases spanning the gap. Germline CDR1 reads SGHNT; CDR2 reads YYREEE (reference sequence). The CDR3 DNA sequence: TGTGCCAGCTGGGACTTTGGGGAGACCCAGTACTTC. It translates to CASWDFGETQYF.

The rearrangement joins TRBV7-6 to TRBJ1-2; D is uncertain. The CDR3 runs to 13 residues. Germline V CDR1 and CDR2: SGHVS, FNYEAQ. Between the trimmed V and J ends, which lost 1 base and 2 bases, there was a span of 5 bases. The CDR3 protein is CASSLVRNYGYTF. Written as DNA, the CDR3 is TGTGCCAGCAGCTTAGTCCGGAACTATGGCTACACCTTC.

This clone was picked up a small number of times. The chain links TRBV10-3 to TRBJ1-1, with D perhaps matching TRBD1 (5 bases). This CDR3 spans 13 amino acids. The V gene lost 5 bases and the J gene lost 0 bases, with 7 bases spanning the gap. In germline, CDR1 is ENHRY, CDR2 SYGVKD. CDR3 in amino acids: CAISRGMNTEAFF. The CDR3 DNA is TGTGCCATCAGTAGGGGTATGAACACTGAAGCTTTCTTT.

The rearrangement joins TRBV10-3 to TRBJ2-7; 9 bases line up with TRBD1. CDR3 length equals 16 residues. Germline V CDR1 and CDR2: ENHRY, SYGVKD. Unmatched junction bases numbered 11, after V lost 4 bases and J lost 4 bases. The CDR3 DNA follows: TGTGCCATCAGTGGGCCGGGACAGGGTTTGGGTTACGAGCAGTACTTC. The encoded protein is CAISGPGQGLGYEQYF.

Only a few counts were recorded for this clone. The rearrangement uses TRBV7-2 and TRBJ2-1; unclear D gene. Between the trimmed V and J ends, which lost 3 bases and 5 bases, there was a span of 11 bases. Germline-derived CDR1 and CDR2 are SGHTA and FQGNSA. CDR3 length equals 14 residues. The CDR3 loop is CASSLMALDNEQFF. Written as DNA, the CDR3 is TGTGCCAGCAGCTTGATGGCTCTGGACAATGAGCAGTTCTTC.

This chain joins TRBV9 and TRBJ2-3, with 10 positions matching TRBD2. V was clipped by 3 bases and J by 0 bases; unmatched bases: 4. Germline V CDR1 and CDR2: SGDLS, YYNGEE. This CDR3 is built from 16 residues. For the CDR3, the DNA is TGTGCCAGCAGCGGAACTAGCGGGGTAAGCACAGATACGCAGTATTTT. Residues: CASSGTSGVSTDTQYF.

V usage is TRBV7-6 and J usage is TRBJ2-7; D perhaps matches TRBD1 (7 bases). Trimming left V 0 bases short and J 6 bases short, with 9 bases between. This CDR3 has 13 amino acids. Germline loops: CDR1 SGHVS, CDR2 FNYEAQ. This chain's CDR3 is CASSLAQGGEQYF. CDR3 in DNA: TGTGCCAGCAGCTTAGCGCAGGGGGGCGAGCAGTACTTC.

The chain combines TRBV29-1 with TRBJ2-7, with no clear D. Germline CDR1 SQVTM, CDR2 ANQGSEA. Deletions cut 3 bases from V and 1 base from J, with 10 bases between. The CDR3 runs 13 residues. The CDR3 DNA reads TGCAGCGTTGAGGGCACCAATTCCTACGAGCAGTACTTC. Protein: CSVEGTNSYEQYF.